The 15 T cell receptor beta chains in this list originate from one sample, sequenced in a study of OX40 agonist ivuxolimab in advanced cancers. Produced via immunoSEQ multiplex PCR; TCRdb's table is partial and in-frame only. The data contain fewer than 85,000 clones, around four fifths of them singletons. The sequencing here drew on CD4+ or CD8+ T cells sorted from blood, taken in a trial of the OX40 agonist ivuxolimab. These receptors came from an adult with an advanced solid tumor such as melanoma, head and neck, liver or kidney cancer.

The CDR3 bases are TGTGCCAGCATGTCCTCTGGGGCCAACGTCCTGACTTTC. Its protein product is CASMSSGANVLTF. The chain recombines TRBV27 with TRBJ2-6; D remains unclear. This CDR3 is built from 13 residues. CDR1 MNHEY and CDR2 SMNVEV come from the germline V gene (reference sequence). Trimming left V 7 bases short and J 0 bases short, with 4 bases between.

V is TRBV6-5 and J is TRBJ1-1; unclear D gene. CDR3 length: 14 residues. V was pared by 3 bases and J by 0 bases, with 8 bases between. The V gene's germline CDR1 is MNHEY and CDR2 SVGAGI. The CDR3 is CASSYATLNTEAFF. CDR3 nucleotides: TGTGCCAGCAGTTATGCAACACTGAACACTGAAGCTTTCTTT.

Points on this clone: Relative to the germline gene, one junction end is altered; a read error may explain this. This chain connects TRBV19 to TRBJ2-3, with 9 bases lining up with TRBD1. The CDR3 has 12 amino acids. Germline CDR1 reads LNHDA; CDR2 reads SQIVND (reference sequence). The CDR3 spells CASNAGQGTEYF. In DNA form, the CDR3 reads TGTGCCAGTAACGCGGGACAGGGTACGGAGTATTTT.

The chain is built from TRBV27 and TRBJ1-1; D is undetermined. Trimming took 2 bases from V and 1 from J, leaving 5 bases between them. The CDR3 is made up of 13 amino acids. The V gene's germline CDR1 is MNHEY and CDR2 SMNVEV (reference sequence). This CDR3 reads CASSLGGNTEAFF. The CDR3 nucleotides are TGTGCCAGCAGTTTAGGCGGGAACACTGAAGCTTTCTTT.

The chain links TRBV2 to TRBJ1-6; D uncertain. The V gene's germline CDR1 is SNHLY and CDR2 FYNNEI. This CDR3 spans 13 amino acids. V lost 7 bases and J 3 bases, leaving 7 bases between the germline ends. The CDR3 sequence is CASIPGYNSPLHF. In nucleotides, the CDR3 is TGTGCCAGCATTCCAGGCTATAATTCACCCCTCCACTTT.

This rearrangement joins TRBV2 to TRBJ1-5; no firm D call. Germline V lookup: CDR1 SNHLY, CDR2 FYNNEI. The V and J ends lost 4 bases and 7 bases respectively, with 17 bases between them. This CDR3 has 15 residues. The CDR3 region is CASSGFAGKEQPQHF. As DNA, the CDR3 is TGTGCCAGCAGTGGATTTGCAGGAAAGGAACAGCCCCAGCATTTT.

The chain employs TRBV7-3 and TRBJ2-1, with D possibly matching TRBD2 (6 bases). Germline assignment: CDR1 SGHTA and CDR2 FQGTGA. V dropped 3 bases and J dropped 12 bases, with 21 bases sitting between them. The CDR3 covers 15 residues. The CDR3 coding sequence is TGTGCCAGCAGCTTCCACCGGGACTCACGGTCCCTGCAGTTCTTC. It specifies CASSFHRDSRSLQFF.

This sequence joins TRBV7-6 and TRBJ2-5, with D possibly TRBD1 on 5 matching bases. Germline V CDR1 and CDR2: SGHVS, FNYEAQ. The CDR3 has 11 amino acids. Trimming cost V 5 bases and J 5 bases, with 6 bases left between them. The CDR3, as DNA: TGTGCCAGCAGCCCAGGGGAGACCCAGTACTTC. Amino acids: CASSPGETQYF.

The CDR3 coding sequence is TGTGCAACCCTAAGCGGCGGCTACACCTTC. It codes for CATLSGGYTF. The chain uses TRBV5-6 and TRBJ1-2; D unclear. Germline V lookup: CDR1 SGHDT, CDR2 YYEEEE. The CDR3 has 10 amino acids.

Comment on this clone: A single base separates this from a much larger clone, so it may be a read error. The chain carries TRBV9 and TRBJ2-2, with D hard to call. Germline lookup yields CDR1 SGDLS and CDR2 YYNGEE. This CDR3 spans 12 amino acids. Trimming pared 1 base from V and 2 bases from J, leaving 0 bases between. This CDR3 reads CASSVNTGELFF. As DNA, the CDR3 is TGTGCCAGCAGCGTAAACACCGGGGAGCTGTTTTTT.

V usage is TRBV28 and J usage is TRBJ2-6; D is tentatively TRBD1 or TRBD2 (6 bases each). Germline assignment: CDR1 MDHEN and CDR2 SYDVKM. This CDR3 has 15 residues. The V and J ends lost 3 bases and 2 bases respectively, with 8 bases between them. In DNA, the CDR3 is TGTGCCAGCAGTTTTGGGGGGCCTGGGGCCAACGTCCTGACTTTC. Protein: CASSFGGPGANVLTF.

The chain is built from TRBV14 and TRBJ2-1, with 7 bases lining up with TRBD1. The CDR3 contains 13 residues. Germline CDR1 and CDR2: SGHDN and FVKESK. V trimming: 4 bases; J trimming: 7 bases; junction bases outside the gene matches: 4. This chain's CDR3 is CASSRSRGNEQFF. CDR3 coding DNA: TGTGCCAGCAGCCGCTCCAGGGGGAATGAGCAGTTCTTC.

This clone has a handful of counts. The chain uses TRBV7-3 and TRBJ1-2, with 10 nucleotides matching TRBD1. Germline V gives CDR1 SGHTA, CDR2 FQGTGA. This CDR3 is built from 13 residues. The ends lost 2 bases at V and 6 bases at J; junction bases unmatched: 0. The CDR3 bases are TGTGCCAGCAGCTTAGGGACAGGGGATGGCTACACCTTC. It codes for CASSLGTGDGYTF.

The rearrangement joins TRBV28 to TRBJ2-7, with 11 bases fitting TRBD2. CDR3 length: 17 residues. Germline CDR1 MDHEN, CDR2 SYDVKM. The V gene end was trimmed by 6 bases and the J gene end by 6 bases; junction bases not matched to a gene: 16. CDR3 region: CASSRDTPLAGAIEQYF. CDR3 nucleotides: TGTGCCAGCAGCCGGGATACTCCACTAGCGGGAGCTATCGAGCAGTACTTC.

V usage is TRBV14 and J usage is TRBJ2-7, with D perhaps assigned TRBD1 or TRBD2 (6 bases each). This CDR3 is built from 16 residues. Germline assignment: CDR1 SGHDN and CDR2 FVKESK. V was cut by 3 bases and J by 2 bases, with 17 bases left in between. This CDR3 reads CASSHRGGGRTYEQYF. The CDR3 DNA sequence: TGTGCCAGCAGCCACCGAGGTGGGGGGCGAACCTACGAGCAGTACTTC. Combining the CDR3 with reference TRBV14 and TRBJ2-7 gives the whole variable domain EAGVTQFPSHSVIEKGQTVTLRCDPISGHDNLYWYRRVMGKEIKFLLHFVKESKQDESGMPNNRFLAERTGGTYSTLKVQPAELEDSGVYFCASSHRGGGRTYEQYFGPGTRLTVT.